This T cell receptor (beta chain) appears in the sequencing data of a study of a mutant IDH1 vaccine in newly diagnosed glioma. Study details: There were approximately 60% males and about 38% females among treated patients, whose mean age was about 41 years.

The ends lost 5 bases at V and 1 base at J; junction bases unmatched: 12. Per the germline V gene, CDR1 is SQVTM and CDR2 is ANQGSEA. This CDR3 comprises 16 residues. Study-wide results and limits: The authors found pseudoprogression apparently unrelated to changes in top peripheral T cell clonotypes.

Produced via immunoSEQ multiplex PCR; TCRdb's table is partial and in-frame only. Here the sample spans 92,000 or so clones, over 75% being singletons. Time point noted: baseline, week 1 (first vaccination visit). Treatment noted: pre-vaccination baseline after standard-of-care therapy. The donors' diagnosis was new WHO grade 3 or 4 astrocytoma that was IDH1-mutant and ATRX-lost. This clone was seen a single time. The target antigen is unknown. The sample consisted of PBMCs, taken from a glioma patient treated with radiotherapy, temozolomide or both. This TCR derives from a man in his forties or fifties with glioma. Some clones in this sample may be carry-over from other donors' samples. V gene TRBV29-1 combines with J gene TRBJ1-1, with TRBD1 identical over 8 bases. CDR3 sequence: CSVSGSQGVRNTEAFF. CDR3 DNA: TGCAGCGTTAGTGGGTCACAGGGGGTGAGGAACACTGAAGCTTTCTTT. Filled out from reference TRBV29-1 and TRBJ1-1, the complete variable domain reads SAVISQKPSRDICQRGTSLTIQCQVDSQVTMMFWYRQQPGQSLTLIATANQGSEATYESGFVIDKFPISRPNLTFSTLTVSNMSPEDSSIYLCSVSGSQGVRNTEAFFGQGTRLTVV.